This TCR beta chain was found in a study of blood T cell repertoires in COVID-19. Across the whole study: Sites across the United States, Italy and Spain contributed samples from acute and convalescent COVID-19.

Among Cohort 3 donors, those recovered had two negative PCRs, clearance, or symptom resolution. Germline CDR1 is GTSNPN and CDR2 is SVGIG (reference sequence). The CDR3 runs to 13 residues. The ends were cut back, 0 bases at V and 0 bases at J, with 5 bases in the middle. Original processing methods: Reference gene primer amplification yielded estimated nucleated cell counts. This table comes from immunoSEQ multiplex PCR, and its TCRdb copy is limited to in-frame clones, with some not included. Clone size and the V and J calls come from that table; the DNA yielded D and trimming. Of approximately 280,000 clones in the sample, around nine tenths were seen once.

V is TRBV30 and J is TRBJ1-1, with D hard to call. Source material: PBMCs or T cells enriched from blood (not recorded which). The source of this sequence is a woman younger than 35 who had recovered from COVID-19. CDR3 sequence reads: CAWSVTVNTEAFF. The CDR3 coding sequence is TGTGCCTGGAGTGTAACGGTGAACACTGAAGCTTTCTTT.